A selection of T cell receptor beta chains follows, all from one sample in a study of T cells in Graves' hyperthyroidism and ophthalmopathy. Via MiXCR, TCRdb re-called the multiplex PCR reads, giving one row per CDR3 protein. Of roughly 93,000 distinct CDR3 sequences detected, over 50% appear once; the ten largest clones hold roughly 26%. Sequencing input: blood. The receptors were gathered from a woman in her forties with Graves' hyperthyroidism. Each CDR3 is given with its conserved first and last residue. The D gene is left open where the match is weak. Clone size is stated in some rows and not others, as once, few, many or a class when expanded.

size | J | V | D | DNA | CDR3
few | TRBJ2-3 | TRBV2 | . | TGTGCCAGCAGTAAACCCGGGGGCCTCACAGATACGCAGTATTTT | CASSKPGGLTDTQYF
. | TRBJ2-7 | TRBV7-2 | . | TGTGCCGGCAGCTTCGGCCCCAGAACCTACGAGCAGTACTTC | CAGSFGPRTYEQYF
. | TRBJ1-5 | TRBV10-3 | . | TGTGCCATCAGTGAGTCGACATATCAGCCCCAGCATTTT | CAISESTYQPQHF
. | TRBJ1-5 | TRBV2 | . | TGTGCCAGCAGTGAAGATCCAGGGAGTGTAGGACGGATTAATCAGCCCCAGCATTTT | CASSEDPGSVGRINQPQHF
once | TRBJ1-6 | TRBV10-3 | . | TGTGCCATCAGTGAGGGGGGGGGAAATAATTCACCCCTCCACTTT | CAISEGGGNNSPLHF
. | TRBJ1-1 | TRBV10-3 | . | TGTGCCATCATGGCGGCAGGGAGAGAGGCTTTCTTT | CAIMAAGREAFF
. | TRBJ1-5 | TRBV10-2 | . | TGCGCCAGCAGGGCACAGGGACAGCCCCAGCATTTT | CASRAQGQPQHF
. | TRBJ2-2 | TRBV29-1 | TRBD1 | TGCAGCGAAGGGACAGGACTCACCGGGGAGCTGTTTTTT | CSEGTGLTGELFF
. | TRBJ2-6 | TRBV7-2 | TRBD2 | TGTGCCAGCAGCCGTCTTGGCGGGGGGCCCACTGAAGCTTTC | CASSRLGGGPTEAF
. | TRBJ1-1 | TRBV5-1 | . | TGCGCCAGCAGCGGGGCCGGTGAAGCTTTCTTT | CASSGAGEAFF
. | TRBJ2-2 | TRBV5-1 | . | TGCGCCAGCTCATCAGTCGGGACACCGAACACCGGTGAGCTGTTTTTT | CASSSVGTPNTGELFF
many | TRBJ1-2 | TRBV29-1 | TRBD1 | TGCAGCGTTTTTGACAGGGTGGGCTATGGCTACACCTTC | CSVFDRVGYGYTF
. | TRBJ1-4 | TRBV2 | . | TGTGCCAGCAGCCTTACCGGGCCTCGGGAAAAATTTTTTTTT | CASSLTGPREKFFF
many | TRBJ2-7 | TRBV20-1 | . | TGCAGTGCTAGAGATCCAGGTCGCGACGAGCAGTACTTC | CSARDPGRDEQYF